The 24 T cell receptor beta chains below come from one sample, sequenced in a study of T cells in women clearing cervical HPV infection. Using immunoSEQ multiplex PCR, the repertoire was profiled, and TCRdb retains in-frame clones only, with some absent. This sample's table has under 50,000 clones. Sequencing was done on a sample of blood buffy coat. The receptors derive from a woman between 18 and 70 years old with a cervical HPV16 infection that either progressed to CIN3+ or cleared (not recorded which).

This chain's CDR3 is CSVGTGSFYEQYF. Partial CDR3 DNA: TGCAGCGTCGGGACAGGGAGTTTCTACGAG. This sequence joins TRBV29-1 and TRBJ2-7; 9 bases map to TRBD1. The DNA ends 3 residues before the CDR3 does, and the rest of the CDR3 is filled in from the germline J gene. With V trimmed by 6 bases and J by 3 bases, 6 bases remained unmatched. This CDR3 is 13 amino acids long. CDR1 is SQVTM and CDR2 is ANQGSEA in the germline V gene.

For this clone: Sequencing ends 3 residues short of the CDR3 end; the germline J gene provides the rest. This rearrangement joins TRBV19 to TRBJ1-2, with 9 positions matching TRBD1. The V gene's germline CDR1 is LNHDA and CDR2 SQIVND (reference sequence). The CDR3 covers 16 residues. V lost 4 bases to trimming and J lost 2 bases; unmatched junction nucleotides: 8. CDR3 DNA (partial): TGTGCCAGTAGTACGCGACGGACAGGGGAGAACTATGGC. Protein product: CASSTRRTGENYG. The full CDR3 sequence reads CASSTRRTGENYGYTF. Variable domain in full (rest from reference TRBV19 and TRBJ1-2): DGGITQSPKYLFRKEGQNVTLSCEQNLNHDAMYWYRQDPGQGLRLIYYSQIVNDFQKGDIAEGYSVSREKKESFPLTVTSAQKNPTAFYLCASSTRRTGENYGYTFGSGTRLTVV.

The CDR3 region is CASSSKAGGGHGYTF. The sequenced CDR3 bases are TGTGCCAGCAGCTCCAAAGCCGGCGGGGGCCATGGC. The V call is TRBV5-4, the J call TRBJ1-2; TRBD1 is a possible D gene (6 bases). The read is 3 residues too short to cover the CDR3 end, so that end is filled in from the germline J gene. Germline V gene lookup returns CDR1 SGHNT and CDR2 YYREEE (reference sequence). The CDR3 covers 15 residues. V lost 3 bases and J 6 bases, leaving 18 bases between the germline ends.

The DNA read from the CDR3 is TGCAGTGCTAGAGATATAGGACAGGGAGATAATGGC. Translated, it gives CSARDIGQGDNG. The whole CDR3 sequence is CSARDIGQGDNGYTF. V gene TRBV20-1 combines with J gene TRBJ1-2; TRBD1 matches at 8 bases. With the read ending 3 residues before the CDR3 end, the germline J gene is used to fill in that end. CDR1 is DFQATT, CDR2 SNEGSKA, per germline (reference sequence). There are 15 residues in the CDR3. Trimming at V came to 0 bases and at J to 6 bases, leaving 9 bases not matched to a gene.

Of note for this clone: The CDR3 end lies 3 residues beyond the end of the read and is filled in from the germline J gene. The chain combines TRBV19 with TRBJ2-1; 9 positions match TRBD2. Germline loops: CDR1 LNHDA, CDR2 SQIVND (reference sequence). The CDR3 runs 14 residues. Germline trimming cut 5 bases from V and 9 bases from J; bases unmatched to any gene: 8. CDR3 protein: CASSYSSGEGEQFF. The covered CDR3 bases are TGTGCCAGTAGTTACTCTAGCGGGGAGGGTGAG.

Comment on this clone: The read is 3 residues too short to cover the CDR3 end, so that end is filled in from the germline J gene. The V and J genes are TRBV2 and TRBJ1-1; 8 bases map to TRBD1. Germline V CDR1 and CDR2: SNHLY, FYNNEI. The CDR3 covers 12 residues. This CDR3 reads CASSGQGDGAFF. The sequenced CDR3 bases are TGTGCCAGCAGCGGACAGGGAGATGGA.

Details on this clone: Read data end 3 residues before the CDR3 end; the end is taken from the germline J gene. V is TRBV18 and J is TRBJ2-1; 13 nucleotides agree with TRBD2. The CDR3 totals 15 residues. Germline CDR1 KGHSH, CDR2 LQKENI. With V trimmed by 3 bases and J by 7 bases, 3 bases remained unmatched. The CDR3 bases that were read are TGTGCCAGCTCACCGGGGACTAGCGGGATTAATGAG. It translates to CASSPGTSGINE. The full CDR3 protein reads CASSPGTSGINEQFF.

The CDR3 bases that were read are TGTGCCAGCAGACTAGACAGGGGGCGCGGA. Translated, it gives CASRLDRGRG. The entire CDR3 reads CASRLDRGRGAFF. The chain couples TRBV2 to TRBJ1-1; 10 bases fit TRBD1. The read halts 3 residues ahead of the CDR3 end, with the missing end drawn from the germline J gene. The CDR3 runs to 13 residues. Per the germline V gene, CDR1 is SNHLY and CDR2 is FYNNEI.

Remarks on this clone: The read terminates 3 residues before the CDR3 end, so the remaining end is supplied by the germline J gene. This sequence joins TRBV19 and TRBJ1-5; TRBD1 is a possible D gene (6 bases). The V and J ends lost 0 bases and 4 bases respectively, with 10 bases between them. Germline assignment: CDR1 LNHDA and CDR2 SQIVND (reference sequence). This CDR3 comprises 15 residues. The sequenced CDR3 bases are TGTGCCAGTAGTATAGAGGCAGGGGAGAATCAGCCC. Residues: CASSIEAGENQP. The whole CDR3 protein is CASSIEAGENQPQHF.

With regard to this clone: The read terminates 3 residues before the CDR3 end, so the remaining end is supplied by the germline J gene. This chain uses TRBV25-1 with TRBJ1-6; 7 nucleotides align to TRBD1. The CDR3 has 13 amino acids. Per the germline V gene, CDR1 is MGHDK and CDR2 is SYGVNS. The V segment lost 8 bases and the J segment 9 bases; nucleotides outside the gene matches: 7. The CDR3 sequence: CASRRQGGSPLHF. Incomplete CDR3 DNA: TGTGCCAGCCGGAGACAGGGAGGTTCACCC.

Comment on this clone: Read coverage stops 3 residues before the CDR3 terminus; the germline J gene supplies the remainder. The rearrangement joins TRBV19 to TRBJ2-7; the match to TRBD2 covers 10 bases. CDR3 length: 12 residues. V lost 6 bases to trimming and J lost 6 bases; unmatched junction nucleotides: 2. Germline V gene data show CDR1 as LNHDA and CDR2 as SQIVND (reference sequence). Partial CDR3 DNA: TGTGCCAGTAGGACTAGCGGGCCCGAG. This codes for CASRTSGPE. The whole CDR3 protein reads CASRTSGPEQYF.

In regard to this clone: With the read ending 3 residues before the CDR3 end, the germline J gene is used to fill in that end. The chain is built from TRBV6-2 or TRBV6-3 and TRBJ2-7, with a weak D call TRBD2 (6 bases). The CDR3 totals 16 residues. Germline CDR1 reads MNHEY; CDR2 reads SVGEGT. V was trimmed by 4 bases and J by 2 bases, leaving 18 bases between them. The sequenced part of the CDR3 DNA is TGTGCCAGCAGTTCCAGTCTTACTGGGGGGACCTACGAG. Its protein is CASSSSLTGGTYE. The entire CDR3 protein reads CASSSSLTGGTYEQYF.

Notes on this clone: The CDR3 end lies 3 residues beyond the end of the read and is filled in from the germline J gene. J is TRBJ2-1 and V is TRBV9, with a possible D match to TRBD1 (6 bases). Trimming shortened V by 7 bases and J by 2 bases, and 13 bases separated the two germline ends. Germline loops: CDR1 SGDLS, CDR2 YYNGEE. The CDR3 length is 14 residues. CDR3 region: CASGVDRTYNEQFF. The part of the CDR3 DNA that was read is TGTGCCAGCGGGGTCGACAGGACCTACAATGAG.

Regarding this clone: Read sequence stops 3 residues before the CDR3 end, and the germline J gene provides the missing end. The chain links TRBV7-3 to TRBJ2-7; 9 nucleotides agree with TRBD2. CDR1 and CDR2 (germline): SGHTA, FQGTGA. J was trimmed by 4 bases and V by 1 base; bases with no gene match: 5. The CDR3 has 15 amino acids. The part of the CDR3 DNA that was read is TGTGCCAGCAGCTTAAGTGCGGGAGGGCCTTACGAG. Its translation is CASSLSAGGPYE. The whole CDR3 sequence reads CASSLSAGGPYEQYF.

In regard to this clone: The sequenced fragment ends 3 residues before the CDR3 boundary, so the rest is inferred from the germline J gene. The chain employs TRBV5-1 and TRBJ2-3; 10 nucleotides agree with TRBD2. With 5 bases clipped from V and 3 bases from J, the junction kept 6 bases outside the gene matches. Per germline, CDR1 SGHRS and CDR2 YFSETQ. This CDR3 is 15 amino acids long. The CDR3 sequence is CASSLGLAVTDTQYF. The sequenced part of the CDR3 DNA is TGCGCCAGCAGTCTCGGACTAGCGGTAACAGATACG.

On this clone itself: The observed sequence ends 3 residues before the CDR3 terminus, with the missing tail filled in from the germline J gene. The chain couples TRBV6-2 or TRBV6-3 to TRBJ1-2; weak D call: TRBD1 (5 bases). Germline V lookup: CDR1 MNHEY, CDR2 SVGEGT. V lost 2 bases and J 6 bases, leaving 10 bases between the germline ends. This CDR3 is built from 13 residues. Partial CDR3 DNA: TGTGCCAGCAGTTACGAGGGGAGACATGGC. This encodes CASSYEGRHG. The whole CDR3 protein is CASSYEGRHGYTF.

Worth noting for this clone: The DNA ends 3 residues before the CDR3 does, and the rest of the CDR3 is filled in from the germline J gene. The J gene is TRBJ2-2, the V gene TRBV7-9; TRBD1 is a possible D gene (5 bases). Germline values: CDR1 SEHNR, CDR2 FQNEAQ (reference sequence). CDR3 length equals 14 residues. Trimming took 2 bases from V and 8 from J, leaving 12 bases between them. The CDR3 bases that were read are TGTGCCAGCAGCTTAATGGGGCTTGGAGGGGAG. Its translation is CASSLMGLGGE. The complete CDR3 protein is CASSLMGLGGELFF.

This clone is deemed medium-sized by its frequency. Sequencing ends 3 residues short of the CDR3 end; the germline J gene provides the rest. The rearrangement joins TRBV20-1 to TRBJ2-7; 11 bases are shared with TRBD2. V was clipped by 5 bases and J by 0 bases; unmatched bases: 9. Per germline, CDR1 DFQATT and CDR2 SNEGSKA (reference sequence). This CDR3 region has 16 residues. Partial CDR3 DNA: TGCAGTGCTTCAGGGCTGGGACTAGCGGACTCCTACGAG. Translation gives CSASGLGLADSYE. The whole CDR3 sequence reads CSASGLGLADSYEQYF.

In regard to this clone: The read is 3 residues too short to cover the CDR3 end, so that end is filled in from the germline J gene. The chain recombines TRBV20-1 with TRBJ2-7, with 8 nucleotides matching TRBD2. J was trimmed by 2 bases and V by 7 bases; bases with no gene match: 7. Per the germline V gene, CDR1 is DFQATT and CDR2 is SNEGSKA (reference sequence). CDR3 length: 13 amino acids. CDR3: CSVQAGAPYEQYF. The DNA read from the CDR3 is TGCAGTGTTCAAGCGGGAGCCCCCTACGAG.

Worth noting for this clone: The read stops 3 residues short of the end of the CDR3; the missing end is completed from the germline J gene. The genes are TRBV5-6 and TRBJ2-1; 8 nucleotides align to TRBD1. With V trimmed by 1 base and J by 4 bases, 4 bases remained unmatched. The CDR3 sequence is 15 residues long. Germline V gene data show CDR1 as SGHDT and CDR2 as YYEEEE. The sequenced CDR3 bases are TGTGCCAGCAGCTTGATCGACAGGGGTTACAATGAG. Amino acids: CASSLIDRGYNE. Given in full, the CDR3 is CASSLIDRGYNEQFF. Full variable domain (remainder filled in from reference TRBV5-6 and TRBJ2-1): DAGVTQSPTHLIKTRGQQVTLRCSPKSGHDTVSWYQQALGQGPQFIFQYYEEEERQRGNFPDRFSGHQFPNYSSELNVNALLLGDSALYLCASSLIDRGYNEQFFGPGTRLTVL.

Of note for this clone: The read gets to within 3 residues of the CDR3 end, and the germline J gene fills in the rest. The chain joins TRBV6-1 to TRBJ1-1; D possibly corresponds to TRBD1 (5 bases). CDR1 MNHNS and CDR2 SASEGT come from the germline V gene. This CDR3 contains 16 residues. The V end lost 6 bases, the J end lost 0 bases, and 17 bases lay between the germline ends. CDR3 sequence: CASRELQVSMNTEAFF. CDR3 DNA, as far as it was read: TGTGCCAGCAGGGAACTACAGGTATCCATGAACACTGAA.

Of note for this clone: The read ends 3 residues early relative to the CDR3; the germline J gene fills the gap. The chain carries TRBV29-1 and TRBJ2-5; D is perhaps TRBD1 (5 bases). With 7 bases removed from V and 2 bases from J, the gap between germline ends came to 14 bases. The V gene's germline CDR1 is SQVTM and CDR2 ANQGSEA. This CDR3 comprises 13 residues. CDR3 amino acids: CSAQMTAQETQYF. Partial CDR3 DNA: TGCAGCGCCCAGATGACAGCGCAAGAGACC. Combining the CDR3 with reference TRBV29-1 and TRBJ2-5 gives the whole variable domain SAVISQKPSRDICQRGTSLTIQCQVDSQVTMMFWYRQQPGQSLTLIATANQGSEATYESGFVIDKFPISRPNLTFSTLTVSNMSPEDSSIYLCSAQMTAQETQYFGPGTRLLVL.

The CDR3 here is CASSLGGSSFYGAFF. The CDR3 bases that were read are TGTGCCAGCAGCTTAGGCGGCAGCTCTTTCTATGGA. The genes are TRBV7-9 and TRBJ1-1; D uncertain. The CDR3 end is not reached by the read, which stops 3 residues before it; the germline J gene fills it in. The CDR3 is 15 amino acids. Germline CDR1 reads SEHNR; CDR2 reads FQNEAQ (reference sequence).

A note on this clone: The CDR3 goes on 3 residues after the read ends, and that part is filled in from the germline J gene. The V call is TRBV30, the J call TRBJ1-4; no reliable D call. This CDR3 is built from 17 residues. Germline CDR1 is GTSNPN and CDR2 is SVGIG (reference sequence). CDR3 DNA (partial): TGTGCCTGGAGCACCGCGGGTCTGAGCTCCTATAATTCACCA. This encodes CAWSTAGLSSYNSP. The full CDR3 is CAWSTAGLSSYNSPLFF.